This TCR beta chain was recovered during a study of blood T cell repertoires in COVID-19. As for the study in general: From T cells, B-cell-depleted T cells, or PBMCs came the material, which was cDNA or gDNA.

Germline-derived CDR1 and CDR2 are SGHVS and FQNEAQ. V lost 2 bases, J lost 1 base, and 12 bases lay in between. CDR3 size: 15 residues. The assay was immunoSEQ multiplex PCR, and TCRdb's table has in-frame clones only and misses some. The table has over 250,000 clones, 65% to 90% seen once. This clone occurred a few times. The TCR sequence derives from a human donor in a cohort sampled during active COVID-19. What was sequenced was peripheral blood. The V and J genes are TRBV7-8 and TRBJ2-7, with D maybe TRBD1 (5 bases). CDR3 in DNA: TGTGCCAGCAGCTTACAAGGGGTTAATTCCTACGAGCAGTACTTC. This translates into CASSLQGVNSYEQYF.